This TCR beta chain was observed in a study of CD8+CD57+ T cells in acquired aplastic anemia. Overall study: When averaged, DNA from sorted CD4+ and CD8+ cells came to around 3.4 ug. Where healthy donors were concerned, CD4+ cells averaged around 11 million reads. Study-level results: Patients did not significantly differ from controls in CD8+ Simpson's diversity. There were roughly 30 CD8+ CDR3 sequences that occurred in both patients and controls.

A word on this clonotype: Its antigen is not identified.

Genomic DNA provided the template from which TCR beta VDJ and CDR3 profiles were obtained. TCRdb processed the reads anew with MiXCR; each CDR3 protein has one entry. In the table there are about 190,000 distinct CDR3 sequences, less than 70% of which are singletons. The receptor was derived from a human donor in good health, serving as a control. Sample: sorted CD4+, CD8+, or CD8+CD57+ T cells (not recorded which) from PBMCs.

The chain's CDR3 is CASSSYRDLTEAFF. Here the CDR3 DNA reads TGTGCCAGCAGCTCGTACCGGGACCTCACTGAAGCTTTCTTT. The chain recombines TRBV7-2 with TRBJ1-1, with a weak D call TRBD1 (5 bases). The CDR3 covers 14 residues. V gave up 4 bases and J gave up 4 bases, with 13 bases separating them. Per the germline V gene, CDR1 is SGHTA and CDR2 is FQGNSA.